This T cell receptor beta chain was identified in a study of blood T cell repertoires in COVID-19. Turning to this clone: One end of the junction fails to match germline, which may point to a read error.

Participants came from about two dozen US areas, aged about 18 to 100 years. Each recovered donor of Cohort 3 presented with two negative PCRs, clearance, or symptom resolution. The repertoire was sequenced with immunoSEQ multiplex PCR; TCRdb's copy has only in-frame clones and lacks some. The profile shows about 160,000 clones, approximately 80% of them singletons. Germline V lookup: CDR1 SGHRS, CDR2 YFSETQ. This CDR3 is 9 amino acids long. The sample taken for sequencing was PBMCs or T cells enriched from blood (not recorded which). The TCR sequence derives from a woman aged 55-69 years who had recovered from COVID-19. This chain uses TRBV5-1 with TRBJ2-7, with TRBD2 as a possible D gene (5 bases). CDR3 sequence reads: CASRWTLDF. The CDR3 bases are TGCGCCAGCAGATGGACTCTAGACTTC. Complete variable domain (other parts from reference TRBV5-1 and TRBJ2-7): KAGVTQTPRYLIKTRGQQVTLSCSPISGHRSVSWYQQTPGQGLQFLFEYFSETQRNKGNFPGRFSGRQFSNSRSEMNVSTLELGDSALYLCASRWTLDFGPGTRLTVT.